Here is one TCR beta chain with its context. Germline CDR1 and CDR2: SGHAT and FQDESV (reference sequence). The CDR3 consists of 15 residues. J was trimmed by 1 base and V by 2 bases; bases with no gene match: 1. This sample stems from a study of cytomegalovirus exposure and HLA in healthy donors. Researchers ran the PCR with 60 Vbeta and 13 Jbeta primers. Produced via immunoSEQ multiplex PCR; TCRdb's table is partial and in-frame only. The sample has approximately 110,000 clones, almost 70% seen once. Sequencing was performed on PBMCs. The rearrangement uses TRBV11-1 and TRBJ2-2; 7 bases are shared with TRBD2. This clonotype was obtained from a man under 40 in good health and CMV-seronegative. In DNA, the CDR3 is TGTGCCAGCAGCTTAACTAGCGAGAACACCGGGGAGCTGTTTTTT. Its translation is CASSLTSENTGELFF.